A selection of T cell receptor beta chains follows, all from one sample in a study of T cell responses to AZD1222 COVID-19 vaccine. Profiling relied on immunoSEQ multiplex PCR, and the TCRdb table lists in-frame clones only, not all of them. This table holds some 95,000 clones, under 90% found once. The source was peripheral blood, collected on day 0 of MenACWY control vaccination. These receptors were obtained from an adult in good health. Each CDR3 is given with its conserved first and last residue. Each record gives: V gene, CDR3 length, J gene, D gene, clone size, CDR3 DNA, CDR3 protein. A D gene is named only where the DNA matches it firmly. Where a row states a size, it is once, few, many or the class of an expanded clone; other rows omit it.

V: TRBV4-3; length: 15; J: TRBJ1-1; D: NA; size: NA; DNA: TGCGCCAGCAGCCATCAATCGGGACCGAACACTGAAGCTTTCTTT; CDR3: CASSHQSGPNTEAFF
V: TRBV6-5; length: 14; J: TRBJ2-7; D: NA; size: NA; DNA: TGTGCCAGCAGTCGACAGGCTGGGGGATACGAGCAGTACTTC; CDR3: CASSRQAGGYEQYF
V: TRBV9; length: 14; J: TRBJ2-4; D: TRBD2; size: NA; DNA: TGTGCCAGCAGTGGGAGCGGGGGGAGGGACATTCAGTACTTC; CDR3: CASSGSGGRDIQYF
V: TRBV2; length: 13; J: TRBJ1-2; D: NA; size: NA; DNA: TGTGCCACATTACTTCGGGATCTACGGGGCTACACCTTC; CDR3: CATLLRDLRGYTF
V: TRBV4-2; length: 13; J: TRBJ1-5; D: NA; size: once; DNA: TGTGCCAGCAGCCAAGATCGGGGTAATCCCCAGCATTTT; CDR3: CASSQDRGNPQHF
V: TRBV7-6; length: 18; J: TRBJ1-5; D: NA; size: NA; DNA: TGTGCCAGCAGCTTGGGACCTACCTCGCAGGGGACGGATCAGCCCCAGCATTTT; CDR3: CASSLGPTSQGTDQPQHF
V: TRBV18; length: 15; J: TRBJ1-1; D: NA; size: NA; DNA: TGTGCCAGCTCCCAAAACACAGGGTTTGGTACTGAAGCTTTCTTT; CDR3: CASSQNTGFGTEAFF
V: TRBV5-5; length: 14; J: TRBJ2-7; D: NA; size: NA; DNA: TGTGCCAGCAGGACCGGGACAACGACCTACGAGCAGTACTTC; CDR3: CASRTGTTTYEQYF
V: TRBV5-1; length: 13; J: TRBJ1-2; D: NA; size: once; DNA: TGCGCCAGCAGCTTGGACAGCAACTATGGCTACACCTTC; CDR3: CASSLDSNYGYTF
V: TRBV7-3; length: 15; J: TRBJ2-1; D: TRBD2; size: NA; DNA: TGTGCCAGCAGCATTGGACTAGCGGGGGATGTGGAGCAGTTCTTC; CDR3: CASSIGLAGDVEQFF
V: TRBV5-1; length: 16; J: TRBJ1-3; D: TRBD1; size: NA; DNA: TGCGCCAGCAGCTCCCCGGGACAGTGGGCTGGAAACACCATATATTTT; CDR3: CASSSPGQWAGNTIYF
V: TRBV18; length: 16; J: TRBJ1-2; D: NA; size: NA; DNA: TGTGCCAGCTCACCAGAGGTTGGTCAGGCTAACTATGGCTACACCTTC; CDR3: CASSPEVGQANYGYTF
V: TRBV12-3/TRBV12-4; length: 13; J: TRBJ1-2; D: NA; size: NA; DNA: TGTGCCAGCAGTTGGCGCCAGACCTATGGCTACACCTTC; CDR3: CASSWRQTYGYTF
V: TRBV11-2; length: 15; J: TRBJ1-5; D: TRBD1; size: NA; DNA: TGTGCCAGCAGCCCCGGACAGGGCCTTTTGCAGCCCCAGCATTTT; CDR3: CASSPGQGLLQPQHF
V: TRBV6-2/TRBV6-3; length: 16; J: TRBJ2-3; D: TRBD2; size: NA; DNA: TGTGCCAGCAGTGACTCGACTAGCGGGTGGGAGGATACGCAGTATTTT; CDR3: CASSDSTSGWEDTQYF
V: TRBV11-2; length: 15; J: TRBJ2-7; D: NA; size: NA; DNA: TGTGCCAGCAGCTTAGATGTGCCAGAAGCGTACGAGCAGTACTTC; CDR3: CASSLDVPEAYEQYF
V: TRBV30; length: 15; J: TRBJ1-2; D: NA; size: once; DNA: TGTGCCTGGAGCGAAAGGACCGTTCCGCGCTATGGCTACACCTTC; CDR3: CAWSERTVPRYGYTF
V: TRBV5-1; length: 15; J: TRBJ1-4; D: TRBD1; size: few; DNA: TGCGCCAGCAACAGGGGGGACTCAACTAATGAAAAACTGTTTTTT; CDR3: CASNRGDSTNEKLFF
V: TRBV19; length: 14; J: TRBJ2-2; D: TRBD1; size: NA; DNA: TGTGCCAGTAGGGACAGGGTAAACACCGGGGAGCTGTTTTTT; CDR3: CASRDRVNTGELFF
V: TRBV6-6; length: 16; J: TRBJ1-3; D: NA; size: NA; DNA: TGTGCCAGCAGTTACTCTGTCCCGAGCTCTGGAAACACCATATATTTT; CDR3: CASSYSVPSSGNTIYF
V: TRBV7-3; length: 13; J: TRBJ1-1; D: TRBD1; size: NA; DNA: TGTGCCAGCAGCCTAGCCAGGGGGCGCGAAGCTTTCTTT; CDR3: CASSLARGREAFF
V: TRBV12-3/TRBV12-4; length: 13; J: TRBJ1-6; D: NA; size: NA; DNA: TGTGCCAGCAGCGACTTCTATAATTCACCCCTCCACTTT; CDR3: CASSDFYNSPLHF
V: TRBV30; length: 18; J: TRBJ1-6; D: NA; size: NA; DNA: TGTGCCTGGAGTGGACCATCGGGGGATGGGGCCTATAATTCACCCCTCCACTTT; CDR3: CAWSGPSGDGAYNSPLHF
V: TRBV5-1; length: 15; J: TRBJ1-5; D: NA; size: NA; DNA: TGCGCCAGCAGCCCGGATGCAGGTGGCAATCAGCCCCAGCATTTT; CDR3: CASSPDAGGNQPQHF
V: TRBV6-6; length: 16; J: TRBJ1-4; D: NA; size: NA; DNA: TGTGCCAGCAGTTACTCAGGGGGAGCGGCTAATGAAAAACTGTTTTTT; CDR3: CASSYSGGAANEKLFF
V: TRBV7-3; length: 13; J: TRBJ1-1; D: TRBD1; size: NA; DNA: TGTGCCAGCAGCCGGGACAGGGGAGCTGAAGCTTTCTTT; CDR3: CASSRDRGAEAFF
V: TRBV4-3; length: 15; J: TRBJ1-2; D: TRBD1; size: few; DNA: TGCGCCAGCAGCCAAGGGTCAGGGGGCGCGAGTGGCTACACCTTC; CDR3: CASSQGSGGASGYTF
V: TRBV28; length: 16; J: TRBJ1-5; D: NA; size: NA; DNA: TGTGCCAGCAGTTCGGGGGGCAGGGCGAGGAGTCAGCCCCAGCATTTT; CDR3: CASSSGGRARSQPQHF
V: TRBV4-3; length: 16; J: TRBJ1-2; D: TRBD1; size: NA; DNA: TGCGCCAGCAGCCAAGAGGCACAGGGGGCAATCTATGGCTACACCTTC; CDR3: CASSQEAQGAIYGYTF
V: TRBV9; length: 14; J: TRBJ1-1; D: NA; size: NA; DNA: TGTGCCAGCAGCACCTTAACGGGGAACACTGAAGCTTTCTTT; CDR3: CASSTLTGNTEAFF
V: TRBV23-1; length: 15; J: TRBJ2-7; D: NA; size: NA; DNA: TGCGCCAGCAGTCTCCAGACTTGGACCTCCTACGAGCAGTACTTC; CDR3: CASSLQTWTSYEQYF
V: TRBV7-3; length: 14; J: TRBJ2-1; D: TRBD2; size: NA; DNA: TGTGCCAGCAGCATGGGACTAATGGGCGGTGAGCAGTTCTTC; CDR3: CASSMGLMGGEQFF
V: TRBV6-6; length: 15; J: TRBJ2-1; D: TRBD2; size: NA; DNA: TGTGCCAGCAGCGGACTAGCGGGGGCCTACAATGAGCAGTTCTTC; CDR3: CASSGLAGAYNEQFF
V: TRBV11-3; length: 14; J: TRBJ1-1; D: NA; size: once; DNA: TGTGCCAGCAGCCGGGTCCCAGAGAACACTGAAGCTTTCTTT; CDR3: CASSRVPENTEAFF
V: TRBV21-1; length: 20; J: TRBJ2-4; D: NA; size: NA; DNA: TGTGCCAGCAGCAAAGGCGGCAGGGCGGTTGAGGTTGAAGCCAAAAACATTCAGTACTTC; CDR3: CASSKGGRAVEVEAKNIQYF
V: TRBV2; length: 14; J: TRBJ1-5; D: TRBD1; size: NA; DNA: TGTGCCAGCAGTGGACAGGGGAGCAATCAGCCCCAGCATTTT; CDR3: CASSGQGSNQPQHF
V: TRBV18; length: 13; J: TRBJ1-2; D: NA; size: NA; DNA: TGTGCCAGCTCACCACAGGGGACGGATGGCTACACCTTC; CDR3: CASSPQGTDGYTF
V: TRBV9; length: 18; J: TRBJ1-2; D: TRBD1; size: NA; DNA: TGTGCCAGCAGCGTAGTAATAGGGACAGGGGAACCCCCCTATGGCTACACCTTC; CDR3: CASSVVIGTGEPPYGYTF
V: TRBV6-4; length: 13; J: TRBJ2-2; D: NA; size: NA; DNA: TGTGCCAGCAGTGTCACTAGTACCGGGGAGCTGTTTTTT; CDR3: CASSVTSTGELFF
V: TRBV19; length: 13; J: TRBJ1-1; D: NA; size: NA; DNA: TGTGCCAGTAGGCCCAGGGACGGCACTGAAGCTTTCTTT; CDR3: CASRPRDGTEAFF
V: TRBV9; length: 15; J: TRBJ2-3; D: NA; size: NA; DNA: TGTGCCAGCAGCGTAGGAGGGGGGGCGGCAGATACGCAGTATTTT; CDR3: CASSVGGGAADTQYF
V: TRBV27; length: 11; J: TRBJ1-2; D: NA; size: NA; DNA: TGTGCCAGCAAGAACTGGTATGGCTACACCTTC; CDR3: CASKNWYGYTF
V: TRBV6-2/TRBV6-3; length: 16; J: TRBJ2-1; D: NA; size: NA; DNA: TGTGCCAGCAGTTACTCGATCGGCAACCTCTACAATGAGCAGTTCTTC; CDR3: CASSYSIGNLYNEQFF
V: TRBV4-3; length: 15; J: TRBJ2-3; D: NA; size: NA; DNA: TGCGCCAGCAGCCTACGGGCTTTGGGGATTCATACGCAGTATTTT; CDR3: CASSLRALGIHTQYF
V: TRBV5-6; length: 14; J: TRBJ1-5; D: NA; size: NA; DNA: TGTGCCAGCAGCTTTTGGTCTGGTAATCAGCCCCAGCATTTT; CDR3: CASSFWSGNQPQHF
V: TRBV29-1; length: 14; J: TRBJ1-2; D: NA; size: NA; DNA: TGCAGCGCCATACTTCGGGGGCTAAACTATGGCTACACCTTC; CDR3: CSAILRGLNYGYTF
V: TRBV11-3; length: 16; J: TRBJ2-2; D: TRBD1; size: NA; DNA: TGTGCCAGCAGCAGGTGGACAGGGGGAAGAGGCGGGGAGCTGTTTTTT; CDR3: CASSRWTGGRGGELFF